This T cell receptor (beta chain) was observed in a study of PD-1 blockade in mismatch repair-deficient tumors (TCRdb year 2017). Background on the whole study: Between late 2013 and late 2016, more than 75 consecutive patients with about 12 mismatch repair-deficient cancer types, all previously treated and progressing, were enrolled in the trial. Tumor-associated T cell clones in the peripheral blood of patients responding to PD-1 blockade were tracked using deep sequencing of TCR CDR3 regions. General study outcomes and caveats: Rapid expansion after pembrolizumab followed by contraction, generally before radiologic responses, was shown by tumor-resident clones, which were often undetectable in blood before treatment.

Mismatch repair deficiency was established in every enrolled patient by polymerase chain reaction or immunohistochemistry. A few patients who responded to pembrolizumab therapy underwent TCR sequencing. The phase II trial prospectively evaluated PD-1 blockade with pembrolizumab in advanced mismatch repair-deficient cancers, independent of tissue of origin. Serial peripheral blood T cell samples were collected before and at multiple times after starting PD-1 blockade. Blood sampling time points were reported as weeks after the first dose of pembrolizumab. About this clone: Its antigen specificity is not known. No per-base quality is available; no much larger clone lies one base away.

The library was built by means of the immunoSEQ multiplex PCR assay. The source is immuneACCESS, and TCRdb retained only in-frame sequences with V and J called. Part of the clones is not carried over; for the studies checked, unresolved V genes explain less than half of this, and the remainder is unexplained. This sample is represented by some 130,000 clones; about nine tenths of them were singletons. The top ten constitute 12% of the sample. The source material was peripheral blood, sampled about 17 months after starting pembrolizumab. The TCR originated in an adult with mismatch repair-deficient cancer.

The CDR3 has the sequence CASSQVGNAYEQYF. The base sequence is TGCGCCAGCAGCCAAGTGGGGAACGCCTACGAGCAGTACTTC. The chain uses TRBV4-1 and TRBJ2-7; too little of a D gene remains to name it. According to the germline V gene, CDR1 reads MGHRA and CDR2 reads YSYEKL. V is cut by 1 base and J by 2 bases, and the space between the germline ends is 9 bases. Inclusive of the bounding cysteine and phenylalanine, the CDR3 is 14 residues long. CDR3 DNA is the only sequence kept; it has 42 bases, read in frame from the first base.